The clone carrying this T cell receptor beta chain was seen only once. Its antigen is undetermined. The data are from a study of CD8+ T cells in alopecia areata. Turning to the study itself: Treatment comprised oral tofacitinib, 5 to 10 mg twice daily, in treated patients.

The sequencing template was cDNA reverse transcribed from extracted RNA. The assay was immunoSEQ multiplex PCR, and TCRdb's table has in-frame clones only and misses some. This table holds roughly 150,000 clones, 45% to 65% found once. The CDR3 consists of 15 residues. Trimming left V 3 bases short and J 7 bases short, with 15 bases between. The germline V gene encodes CDR1 SGHTA and CDR2 FQGNSA. Regarding the study as a whole: In scalp and blood, many expanded lesional clones persisted during tofacitinib.

Regarding treatment: oral pan-JAK inhibitor, 5-10 mg twice daily. The rearrangement uses TRBV7-2 and TRBJ2-2; D ambiguous. Sequencing was performed on CD8+ T cells sorted from blood, taken at week 4, from a patient treated with tofacitinib. This receptor was taken from a human donor with alopecia areata. The CDR3 DNA is TGTGCCAGCAGCTTGTCACTGGGATTGGGCGGGGAGCTGTTTTTT. It is translated as CASSLSLGLGGELFF.